Presented here are 15 T cell receptor beta chains from one specimen sequenced in a study of T cell responses to AZD1222 COVID-19 vaccine. The assay was immunoSEQ multiplex PCR, and TCRdb's table has in-frame clones only and misses some. The sample holds about 120,000 clones, around 87% seen once. Sequenced material: peripheral blood, taken on day 0 of AZD1222 vaccination. These receptors all come from an adult in good health.

This sequence joins TRBV5-6 and TRBJ2-7; D is undetermined. The V end was cut by 7 bases, the J end by 1 base, with 15 bases between. Germline V gives CDR1 SGHDT, CDR2 YYEEEE. The CDR3 loop spans 14 amino acids. The CDR3 reads CASGMGSGSYEQYF. For the CDR3, the DNA is TGTGCCAGCGGGATGGGGTCCGGATCCTACGAGCAGTACTTC.

The V and J genes are TRBV7-9 and TRBJ1-1; a weak D match, TRBD1 (6 bases). The V gene lost 5 bases and the J gene lost 1 base, with 17 bases spanning the gap. The CDR3 runs 16 residues. Germline V gives CDR1 SEHNR, CDR2 FQNEAQ (reference sequence). CDR3 loop: CASSPPGAGPNTEAFF. CDR3 bases: TGTGCCAGCAGCCCCCCAGGGGCAGGGCCGAACACTGAAGCTTTCTTT.

This sequence joins TRBV12-2 and TRBJ1-5. TRBV12-2 is a listed pseudogene. This CDR3 has 17 amino acids. CDR3: CASRLTKGVGSNQPQHF. The CDR3 DNA follows: TGTGCAAGTCGCTTAACGAAGGGAGTGGGGAGCAATCAGCCCCAGCATTTT.

The chain has TRBV3-1 (or the pseudogene TRBV3-2) and TRBJ1-1; D gene ambiguous. Germline V gene data show CDR1 as LGHDT and CDR2 as YNNKEL (reference sequence). The V end lost 4 bases, the J end lost 10 bases, and 13 bases lay between the germline ends. The CDR3 is 12 residues long. CDR3 protein: CASSPHSNGAFF. The DNA of the CDR3 is TGTGCCAGCAGCCCGCATTCGAATGGAGCTTTCTTT.

V is TRBV9 and J is TRBJ1-2; 9 bases align to TRBD1. V gave up 4 bases and J gave up 8 bases; unmatched junction bases: 12. Looked up from germline, CDR1 is SGDLS and CDR2 is YYNGEE. This CDR3 is built from 15 residues. The CDR3 nucleotides are TGTGCCAGCAGCCAGGGACAGGGCATTGGGGACGGCTACACCTTC. This sequence encodes CASSQGQGIGDGYTF.

The chain uses TRBV14 and TRBJ2-1; D ambiguous. Germline loops: CDR1 SGHDN, CDR2 FVKESK. The CDR3 extends over 13 amino acids. Between the trimmed V and J ends, which lost 0 bases and 9 bases, there was a span of 9 bases. The CDR3 here is CASSQDLGSEQFF. Here the CDR3 DNA reads TGTGCCAGCAGCCAAGATCTAGGGTCTGAGCAGTTCTTC.

This chain joins TRBV3-1 (or the pseudogene TRBV3-2) and TRBJ1-6; D gene ambiguous. The CDR3 runs 13 residues. Trimming shortened V by 3 bases and J by 8 bases, and 8 bases separated the two germline ends. Germline assignment: CDR1 LGHDT and CDR2 YNNKEL (reference sequence). DNA of the CDR3: TGTGCCAGCAGCCAGGGAGGCGATTCACCCCTCCACTTT. Residues: CASSQGGDSPLHF.

The chain is built from TRBV27 and TRBJ2-7; 10 nucleotides line up with TRBD1. V gave up 6 bases and J gave up 2 bases; unmatched junction bases: 10. Germline loops: CDR1 MNHEY, CDR2 SMNVEV (reference sequence). This CDR3 region has 16 residues. The CDR3 loop is CASSPFTGTGAYEQYF. In nucleotides, the CDR3 is TGTGCCAGCAGCCCCTTCACCGGGACAGGGGCCTACGAGCAGTACTTC.

The chain uses TRBV5-4 and TRBJ2-5; possible D gene TRBD2, 5 bases. Trimming pared 4 bases from V and 2 bases from J, leaving 9 bases between. Germline CDR1 reads SGHNT; CDR2 reads YYREEE (reference sequence). The CDR3 totals 13 residues. The CDR3 nucleotides read TGTGCCAGCAGCCTTGGACTGCAAGAGACCCAGTACTTC. This sequence encodes CASSLGLQETQYF.

The chain carries TRBV11-2 and TRBJ2-7, with no clear D. Trimming shortened V by 8 bases and J by 3 bases, and 11 bases separated the two germline ends. This CDR3 spans 12 amino acids. CDR1 is SGHAT, CDR2 FQNNGV, per germline. CDR3 DNA sequence: TGTGCCAGCGAAGGGAATAGCTACGAGCAGTACTTC. It is translated as CASEGNSYEQYF.

The rearrangement joins TRBV10-3 to TRBJ2-1; possible D gene TRBD1, 6 bases. Looked up from germline, CDR1 is ENHRY and CDR2 is SYGVKD. The CDR3 runs 15 residues. The germline V and J ends were trimmed by 3 bases and 3 bases, with 12 bases remaining between them. In nucleotides, the CDR3 is TGTGCCATCAGTGAAGAAGGGGGACGCTACAATGAGCAGTTCTTC. This translates into CAISEEGGRYNEQFF.

The chain combines TRBV5-1 with TRBJ2-3, with 8 bases fitting TRBD2. Germline loops: CDR1 SGHRS, CDR2 YFSETQ. CDR3 length: 14 amino acids. The trim removed 2 bases at V and 11 bases at J, leaving 10 bases unmatched. CDR3 bases: TGCGCCAGCAGCTTCCGCGGCGGGAGGATCGAGCAGTATTTT. Its protein is CASSFRGGRIEQYF.

The chain couples TRBV6-4 to TRBJ2-3; TRBD1 matches 11 bases. Germline V gene sequence: CDR1 MRHNA, CDR2 SNTAGT. V was pared by 4 bases and J by 1 base, with 1 base of the junction left unmatched. The CDR3 extends over 15 amino acids. CDR3 region: CASSGGQGGTDTQYF. In DNA, the CDR3 is TGTGCCAGCAGTGGGGGACAGGGGGGCACAGATACGCAGTATTTT.

The genes are TRBV12-3 or TRBV12-4 and TRBJ2-1, with TRBD1 identical over 7 bases. V lost 5 bases and J lost 12; bases outside the gene matches: 7. The CDR3 is made up of 12 amino acids. In DNA form, the CDR3 reads TGTGCCAGCAGTCCGACAGGGCATGGGCAGTTCTTC. Translated: CASSPTGHGQFF.

The chain recombines TRBV5-1 with TRBJ2-5; a weak D match, TRBD1 (5 bases). The CDR3 has 14 amino acids. In germline, CDR1 is SGHRS, CDR2 YFSETQ. Trimming left V 2 bases short and J 4 bases short, with 12 bases between. The CDR3 loop is CASSFSGSPETQYF. The CDR3 DNA is TGCGCCAGCAGCTTTTCAGGGTCCCCAGAGACCCAGTACTTC.